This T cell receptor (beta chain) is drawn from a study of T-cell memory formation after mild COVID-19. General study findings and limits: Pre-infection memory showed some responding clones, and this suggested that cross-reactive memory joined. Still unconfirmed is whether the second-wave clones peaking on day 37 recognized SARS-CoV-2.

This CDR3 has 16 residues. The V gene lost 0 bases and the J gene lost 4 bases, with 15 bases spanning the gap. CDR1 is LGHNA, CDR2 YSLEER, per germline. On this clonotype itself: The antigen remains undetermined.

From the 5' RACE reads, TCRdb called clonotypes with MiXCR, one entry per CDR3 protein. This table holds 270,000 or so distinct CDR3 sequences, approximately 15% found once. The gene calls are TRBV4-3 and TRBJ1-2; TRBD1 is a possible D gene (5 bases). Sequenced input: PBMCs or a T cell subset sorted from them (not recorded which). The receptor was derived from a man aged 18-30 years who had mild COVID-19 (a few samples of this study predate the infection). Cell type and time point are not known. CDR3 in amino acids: CASSQDQDMWGYGYTF. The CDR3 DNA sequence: TGCGCCAGCAGCCAAGACCAGGACATGTGGGGCTATGGCTACACCTTC.